This TCR beta chain emerged from a study of a mutant IDH1 vaccine in newly diagnosed glioma. Study as a whole: Initiation of the vaccine course occurred 4-6 weeks after radiotherapy alone, or alongside temozolomide cycles. Antecedent treatment encompassed radiotherapy, temozolomide, or their combination; the majority received both.

Described time point: week 23, last vaccination. A 20-mer mutant IDH1 peptide at 300 ug was injected subcutaneously with topical imiquimod. On this clone itself: Its antigen is undetermined.

Clones were read by immunoSEQ multiplex PCR, and TCRdb kept only the in-frame ones, dropping some. The data hold under 85,000 clones, with approximately 85% observed a single time. Germline CDR1 LNHDA, CDR2 SQIVND (reference sequence). This CDR3 spans 17 amino acids. Trimming at V came to 6 bases and at J to 4 bases, leaving 7 bases not matched to a gene. Sample: PBMCs, taken from a glioma patient whose treatment included an IDH1 peptide vaccine. The chain couples TRBV19 to TRBJ2-2; 14 nucleotides line up with TRBD2. This receptor was identified in a woman in her fifties or sixties with glioma. The CDR3 DNA sequence: TGTGCCAGTAGAGGGACTAGCGGGAGTCTGGGCACCGGGGAGCTGTTTTTT. Its translation is CASRGTSGSLGTGELFF.